This entry is about one T cell receptor beta chain. How the authors handled the data: Reference gene primers were amplified, and this amplification served to estimate nucleated cell counts. Sequencing used immunoSEQ multiplex PCR; TCRdb keeps in-frame clones, though not all of them. V, J and clone size were drawn from that table, and D and trimming were deduced from the DNA. Of over 150,000 clones in the sample, around nine tenths are singletons; the top ten hold about 3%. CDR1 and CDR2 (germline): WNHNN, SYGVQD (reference sequence). V was pared by 5 bases and J by 3 bases, with 10 bases between. The CDR3 is made up of 13 amino acids. This record comes from a study of blood T cell repertoires in COVID-19. Overall study context: The United States, Italy and Spain were the sources of the acute and convalescent COVID-19 samples. PBMCs, B-cell-depleted T cells, or T cells were the source of the cDNA or gDNA that made up the material.

Sequenced input: peripheral blood. The rearrangement uses TRBV10-1 and TRBJ1-2, with D perhaps matching TRBD1 (5 bases). This receptor was taken from a man between 40 and 49 years old with active or convalescent COVID-19. The CDR3 DNA reads TGCGCCAGCAGTCTTCAGGGTTACTATGGCTACACCTTC. Residues: CASSLQGYYGYTF.